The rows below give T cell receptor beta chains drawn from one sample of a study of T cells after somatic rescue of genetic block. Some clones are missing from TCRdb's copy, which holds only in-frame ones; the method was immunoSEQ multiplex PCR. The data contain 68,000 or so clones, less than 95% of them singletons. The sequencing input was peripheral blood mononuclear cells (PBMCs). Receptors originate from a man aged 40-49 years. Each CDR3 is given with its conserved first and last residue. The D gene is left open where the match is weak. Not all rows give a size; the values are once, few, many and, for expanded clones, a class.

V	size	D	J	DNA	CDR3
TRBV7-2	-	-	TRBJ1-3	TGTGCCAGCAGCTTGGATCATTCTGGAAACACCATATATTTT	CASSLDHSGNTIYF
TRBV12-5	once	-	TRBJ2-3	TGTGCTAGTGGTCTCACCGGGCTTAGCACAGATACGCAGTATTTT	CASGLTGLSTDTQYF
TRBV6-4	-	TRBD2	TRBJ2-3	TGTGCCAGCAGTGGTCTAGCGGGGGGGCCAGATACGCAGTATTTT	CASSGLAGGPDTQYF
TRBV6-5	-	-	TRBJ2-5	TGTGCCAGCAGTTACTCGATTGGTATCGGGGGTACCCAGTACTTC	CASSYSIGIGGTQYF
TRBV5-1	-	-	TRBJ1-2	TGCGCCAGCAGCTTGGAGGCCAGGCGCCACTATGGCTACACCTTC	CASSLEARRHYGYTF
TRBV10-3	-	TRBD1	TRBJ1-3	TGTGCCATCGGTGGGACAGGGTTCTCTGGAAACACCATATATTTT	CAIGGTGFSGNTIYF
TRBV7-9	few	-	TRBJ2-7	TGTGCCAGCAGCCAAACTATCTACGAGCAGTACTTC	CASSQTIYEQYF
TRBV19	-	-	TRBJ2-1	TGTGCCAGTAGCTTTCAGGAGAGCTCCTACAATGAGCAGTTCTTC	CASSFQESSYNEQFF
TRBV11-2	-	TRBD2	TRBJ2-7	TGTGCCAGCAGCTCCTTTTTTAGCGGGAGACCAGGAGAGCAGTACTTC	CASSSFFSGRPGEQYF
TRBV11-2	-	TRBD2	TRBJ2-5	TGTGCCAGCAGCCTGACTAGCGGGGTGGAGACCCAGTACTTC	CASSLTSGVETQYF
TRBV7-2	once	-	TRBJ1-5	TGTGCCAGCAGCTCGTACAGGTCCAGTCAGCCCCAGCATTTT	CASSSYRSSQPQHF
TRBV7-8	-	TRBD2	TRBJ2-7	TGTGCCAGCAGCAAAATGGGGACTAGCGGGACCGAGCAGTACTTC	CASSKMGTSGTEQYF
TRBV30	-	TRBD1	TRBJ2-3	TGTGCCTGGAGTGAAGGTTGGGACAGAGTCACAGATACGCAGTATTTT	CAWSEGWDRVTDTQYF
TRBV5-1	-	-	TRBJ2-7	TGCGCCAGCAGCTTAGTGGGATCCTACGAGCAGTACTTC	CASSLVGSYEQYF
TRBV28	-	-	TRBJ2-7	TGTGCCAGCAGTGCAGGGCGTTGGGACGAGCAGTACTTC	CASSAGRWDEQYF
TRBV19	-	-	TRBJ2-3	TGTGCCAGTAGTAGCAGGGATACGCAGTATTTT	CASSSRDTQYF